The 24 T cell receptor beta chains given below trace back to one sample, sequenced in a study of T cell responses to AZD1222 COVID-19 vaccine. Repertoires were generated with immunoSEQ multiplex PCR, while TCRdb's copy carries only in-frame clones and drops some. The data hold 99,000 or so clones, with more than 75% observed a single time. The source was peripheral blood, collected on day 0 of AZD1222 vaccination. These receptors were collected from an adult in good health.

This CDR3 is CASSPRQGVNSLTANVLTF. The CDR3 DNA reads as TGTGCCAGCAGCCCCCGGCAGGGGGTCAACTCTCTGACGGCCAACGTCCTGACTTTC. The chain couples TRBV3-1 (or the pseudogene TRBV3-2) to TRBJ2-6; 7 bases align to TRBD1. The trim removed 4 bases at V and 6 bases at J, leaving 18 bases unmatched. Germline CDR1 is LGHDT and CDR2 is YNNKEL (reference sequence). The CDR3 covers 19 residues.

This clone was seen a few times. The sample holds other DNA sequences that translate to the same CDR3. The rearrangement joins TRBV28 to TRBJ1-5; a weak D match, TRBD1 (5 bases). Trimming took off 1 base at V and 7 bases at J, with 14 bases between the two ends. The CDR3 has 15 amino acids. Germline loops: CDR1 MDHEN, CDR2 SYDVKM. The CDR3 loop reads CASSLSLAGNQPQHF. CDR3 nucleotides: TGTGCCAGCAGTTTATCGTTGGCAGGGAACCAGCCCCAGCATTTT. The variable domain in full, with the rest retrieved from reference TRBV28 and TRBJ1-5, is DVKVTQSSRYLVKRTGEKVFLECVQDMDHENMFWYRQDPGLGLRLIYFSYDVKMKEKGDIPEGYSVSREKKERFSLILESASTNQTSMYLCASSLSLAGNQPQHFGDGTRLSIL.

V is TRBV28 and J is TRBJ2-2; 8 positions match TRBD1. The V and J ends lost 11 bases and 7 bases, in that order; junction bases with no gene match: 9. This CDR3 comprises 13 residues. Per the germline V gene, CDR1 is MDHEN and CDR2 is SYDVKM. The CDR3 is CAATQGVGGELFF. The CDR3 nucleotides are TGTGCCGCAACACAGGGGGTAGGCGGGGAGCTGTTTTTT.

This chain joins TRBV7-3 and TRBJ2-1, with D uncertain. The length of the CDR3 is 13 residues. V was cut by 5 bases and J by 6 bases, with 11 bases left in between. The germline gives CDR1 SGHTA, CDR2 FQGTGA. In DNA form, the CDR3 reads TGTGCCAGCAGCCCCGCGACGGGCAATGAGCAGTTCTTC. Protein sequence: CASSPATGNEQFF.

This clone was observed once. The chain employs TRBV7-3 and TRBJ2-1, with 11 bases fitting TRBD2. The CDR3 loop spans 15 amino acids. V trimming: 5 bases; J trimming: 6 bases; junction bases outside the gene matches: 6. Germline V gene lookup returns CDR1 SGHTA and CDR2 FQGTGA. The CDR3 region has the DNA TGTGCCAGCAGCCCGGGACTAGCGGTTATCAATGAGCAGTTCTTC. It translates to CASSPGLAVINEQFF.

In its sample, this clone was seen once. The chain recombines TRBV28 with TRBJ2-3, with no clear D. V dropped 5 bases and J dropped 3 bases, with 12 bases sitting between them. Looked up from germline, CDR1 is MDHEN and CDR2 is SYDVKM. The CDR3 loop spans 14 amino acids. The CDR3: CASSTSDQTDTQYF. CDR3 sequence (DNA): TGTGCCAGCAGTACCTCGGACCAAACAGATACGCAGTATTTT.

This clone was observed a few times. The rearrangement joins TRBV9 to TRBJ1-3; D gene unclear. The CDR3 extends over 17 amino acids. V was pared by 2 bases and J by 0 bases, with 15 bases between. Germline V CDR1 and CDR2: SGDLS, YYNGEE. CDR3 bases: TGTGCCAGCAGCGTTGAGGCAATTGAGTCCTCTGGAAACACCATATATTTT. Translated: CASSVEAIESSGNTIYF.

This clone was recorded once. The V and J genes are TRBV27 and TRBJ2-3, with 8 bases that match TRBD2. Germline assignment: CDR1 MNHEY and CDR2 SMNVEV (reference sequence). This CDR3 region has 16 residues. Trimming removed 5 bases from V and 4 bases from J; junction bases left unmatched: 11. In nucleotides, the CDR3 is TGTGCCAGCAGTACCTCCGGAGCGGGGGCCGCAGATACGCAGTATTTT. Amino acids: CASSTSGAGAADTQYF.

The CDR3 sequence is CASSLISGISNQPQHF. The DNA of the CDR3 is TGTGCCAGCAGCCTCATAAGTGGGATTAGCAATCAGCCCCAGCATTTT. This chain joins TRBV7-2 and TRBJ1-5; D is ambiguous. Trimming removed 5 bases from V and 0 bases from J, with 14 bases in between. This CDR3 has 16 amino acids. Per the germline V gene, CDR1 is SGHTA and CDR2 is FQGNSA.

The chain uses TRBV5-4 and TRBJ2-1; D is perhaps TRBD1 or TRBD2 (5 bases each). This CDR3 contains 14 residues. Germline V gene sequence: CDR1 SGHNT, CDR2 YYREEE (reference sequence). V gave up 0 bases and J gave up 5 bases, with 9 bases separating them. CDR3: CASSLAGPHNEQFF. In DNA form, the CDR3 reads TGTGCCAGCAGCTTGGCGGGACCCCACAATGAGCAGTTCTTC.

V usage is TRBV7-9 and J usage is TRBJ1-4, with 11 bases fitting TRBD1. The V segment lost 3 bases and the J segment 8 bases; nucleotides outside the gene matches: 2. The CDR3 is 14 residues long. Germline-derived CDR1 and CDR2 are SEHNR and FQNEAQ (reference sequence). The CDR3 sequence: CASSFWDRGEKLFF. The CDR3 nucleotides read TGTGCCAGCAGCTTTTGGGACAGGGGGGAAAAACTGTTTTTT.

The chain is built from TRBV28 and TRBJ1-5; TRBD1 aligns across 8 bases. CDR1 MDHEN and CDR2 SYDVKM come from the germline V gene. This CDR3 has 16 residues. Unmatched junction bases numbered 11, after V lost 4 bases and J lost 6 bases. CDR3 amino acids: CASSSHKGQGSQPQHF. The CDR3 DNA follows: TGTGCCAGCAGTTCCCATAAAGGACAGGGAAGTCAGCCCCAGCATTTT.

This CDR3 is CASSPPDSPYGYTF. In DNA form, the CDR3 reads TGTGCCAGCAGCCCCCCAGACAGCCCCTATGGCTACACCTTC. This rearrangement joins TRBV28 to TRBJ1-2; possible D gene TRBD1, 5 bases. The CDR3 extends over 14 amino acids. Per germline, CDR1 MDHEN and CDR2 SYDVKM. V gave up 6 bases and J gave up 4 bases, with 15 bases separating them.

The rearrangement links TRBV24-1 to TRBJ2-1, with 11 bases fitting TRBD2. The CDR3 length is 17 residues. CDR1 KGHDR and CDR2 SFDVKD come from the germline V gene. With 6 bases clipped from V and 1 base from J, the junction kept 7 bases outside the gene matches. CDR3 loop: CATSLGRLAGSYNEQFF. In DNA form, the CDR3 reads TGTGCCACCAGTTTAGGACGACTAGCGGGGTCCTACAATGAGCAGTTCTTC.

The chain recombines TRBV5-1 with TRBJ1-4, with a possible D match to TRBD1 (6 bases). In germline, CDR1 is SGHRS, CDR2 YFSETQ. The CDR3 extends over 16 amino acids. V was clipped by 0 bases and J by 2 bases, with 11 bases between them. The CDR3 region has the DNA TGCGCCAGCAGCTTGGTGGGGGGGCCCACTAATGAAAAACTGTTTTTT. It is translated as CASSLVGGPTNEKLFF.

The J gene is TRBJ2-2, the V gene TRBV7-3; D is ambiguous. CDR1 SGHTA and CDR2 FQGTGA come from the germline V gene. The CDR3 covers 15 residues. The V end was cut by 5 bases, the J end by 6 bases, with 16 bases between. The CDR3 DNA sequence: TGTGCCAGCAGCCCTCTTGGCGGCGTTGCCGGGGAGCTGTTTTTT. Translation: CASSPLGGVAGELFF.

The chain combines TRBV9 with TRBJ1-1; a possible D gene is TRBD1 (5 bases). V was shortened by 4 bases and J by 1 base, with 11 bases between the two germline ends. The length of the CDR3 is 14 residues. Germline loops: CDR1 SGDLS, CDR2 YYNGEE. CDR3 residues: CASSPATGNTEAFF. DNA for the CDR3: TGTGCCAGCAGCCCAGCAACAGGGAACACTGAAGCTTTCTTT. The complete variable domain, with remaining parts taken from reference TRBV9 and TRBJ1-1, reads DSGVTQTPKHLITATGQRVTLRCSPRSGDLSVYWYQQSLDQGLQFLIQYYNGEERAKGNILERFSAQQFPDLHSELNLSSLELGDSALYFCASSPATGNTEAFFGQGTRLTVV.

V usage is TRBV11-1 and J usage is TRBJ1-6; D gene ambiguous. V lost 0 bases, J lost 3 bases, and 12 bases lay in between. CDR3 length: 17 amino acids. From germline, CDR1 is SGHAT and CDR2 FQDESV (reference sequence). CDR3 nucleotides: TGTGCCAGCAGCTTAGCCGGACTAGAGCTCTATAATTCACCCCTCCACTTT. Protein sequence: CASSLAGLELYNSPLHF.

V and J are TRBV6-5 and TRBJ1-2; D gene uncertain. Trimming took off 8 bases at V and 2 bases at J, with 15 bases between the two ends. The germline V gene encodes CDR1 MNHEY and CDR2 SVGAGI. This CDR3 contains 14 residues. In DNA form, the CDR3 reads TGTGCCAGCTCCACCCTCGGAGGAAACTATGGCTACACCTTC. Amino acids: CASSTLGGNYGYTF.

About this clone: The same CDR3 is also encoded by other DNA sequences in this sample. The chain couples TRBV7-9 to TRBJ1-1; no definite D call. Germline loops: CDR1 SEHNR, CDR2 FQNEAQ (reference sequence). Trimming shortened V by 3 bases and J by 1 base, and 6 bases separated the two germline ends. The CDR3 runs to 13 residues. Here the CDR3 DNA reads TGTGCCAGCAGCTTGATTGGGAACACTGAAGCTTTCTTT. Amino acids: CASSLIGNTEAFF.

The V gene is TRBV3-1 (or the pseudogene TRBV3-2), the J gene TRBJ2-3, with 11 bases fitting TRBD2. The J segment lost 5 bases and the V segment lost 4 bases, leaving 8 bases of the junction unmatched. CDR1 and CDR2 from the germline V gene are LGHDT and YNNKEL (reference sequence). The CDR3 totals 16 residues. DNA of the CDR3: TGTGCCAGCAGCCCCGCTAGCGGGAGGCGTGGAGATACGCAGTATTTT. Translated, it gives CASSPASGRRGDTQYF.

For this clone: Other DNA sequences of this sample code for an identical CDR3. This chain joins TRBV5-1 and TRBJ2-5; a possible D gene is TRBD2 (5 bases). Germline CDR1 SGHRS, CDR2 YFSETQ. V was trimmed by 0 bases and J by 4 bases, leaving 7 bases between them. This CDR3 is 13 amino acids long. The CDR3 protein is CASSLGGGETQYF. The CDR3 region has the DNA TGCGCCAGCAGCTTGGGAGGAGGAGAGACCCAGTACTTC.

The chain combines TRBV28 with TRBJ1-2; D remains ambiguous. Deletions cut 10 bases from V and 2 bases from J, with 20 bases between. The CDR3 runs to 15 residues. CDR1 and CDR2 from the germline V gene are MDHEN and SYDVKM. The CDR3 is CATPKGPPSNYGYTF. The DNA of the CDR3 is TGTGCCACTCCCAAGGGTCCTCCCTCGAACTATGGCTACACCTTC.

This clone was recorded once. The V and J genes are TRBV3-1 (or the pseudogene TRBV3-2) and TRBJ1-5; D not resolved. Trimming pared 1 base from V and 5 bases from J, leaving 9 bases between. The CDR3 runs to 14 residues. Germline V lookup: CDR1 LGHDT, CDR2 YNNKEL (reference sequence). This CDR3 reads CASSQAGGYQPQHF. CDR3 nucleotide sequence: TGTGCCAGCAGCCAAGCTGGAGGGTATCAGCCCCAGCATTTT.